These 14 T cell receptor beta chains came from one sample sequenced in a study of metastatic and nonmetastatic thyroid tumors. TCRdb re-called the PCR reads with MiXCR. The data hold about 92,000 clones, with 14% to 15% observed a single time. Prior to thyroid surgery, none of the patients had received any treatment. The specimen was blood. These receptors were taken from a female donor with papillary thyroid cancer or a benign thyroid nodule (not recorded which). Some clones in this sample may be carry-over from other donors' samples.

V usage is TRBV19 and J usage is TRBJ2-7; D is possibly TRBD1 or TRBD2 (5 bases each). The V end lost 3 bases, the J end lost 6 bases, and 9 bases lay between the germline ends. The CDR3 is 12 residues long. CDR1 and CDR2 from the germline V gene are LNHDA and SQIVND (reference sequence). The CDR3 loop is CASSIRGTEQYF. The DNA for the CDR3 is TGTGCCAGTAGTATTCGAGGGACCGAGCAGTACTTC. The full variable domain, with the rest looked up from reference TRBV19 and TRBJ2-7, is DGGITQSPKYLFRKEGQNVTLSCEQNLNHDAMYWYRQDPGQGLRLIYYSQIVNDFQKGDIAEGYSVSREKKESFPLTVTSAQKNPTAFYLCASSIRGTEQYFGPGTRLTVT.

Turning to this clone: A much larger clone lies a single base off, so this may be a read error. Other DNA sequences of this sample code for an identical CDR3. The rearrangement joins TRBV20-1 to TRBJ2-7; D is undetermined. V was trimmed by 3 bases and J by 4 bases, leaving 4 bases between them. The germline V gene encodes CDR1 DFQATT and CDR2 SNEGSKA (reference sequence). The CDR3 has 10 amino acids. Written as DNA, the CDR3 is TGCAGTGCTAGCTCATACGAGCAGTACTTC. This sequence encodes CSASSYEQYF.

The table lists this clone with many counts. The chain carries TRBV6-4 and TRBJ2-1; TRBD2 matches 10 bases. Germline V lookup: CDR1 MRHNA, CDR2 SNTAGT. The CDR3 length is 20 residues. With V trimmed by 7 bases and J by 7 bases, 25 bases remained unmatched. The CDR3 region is CASTGGGTSAYPSQRNEQFF. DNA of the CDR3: TGTGCCAGCACCGGGGGGGGGACTAGCGCATACCCCTCGCAGCGGAATGAGCAGTTCTTC.

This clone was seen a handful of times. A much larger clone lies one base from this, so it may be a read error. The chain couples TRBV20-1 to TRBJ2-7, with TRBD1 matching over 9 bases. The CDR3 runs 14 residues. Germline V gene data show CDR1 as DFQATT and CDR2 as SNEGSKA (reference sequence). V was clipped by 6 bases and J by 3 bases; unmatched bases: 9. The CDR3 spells CSAARTGVGYEQYF. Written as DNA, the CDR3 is TGCAGTGCCGCGCGGACAGGGGTCGGCTACGAGCAGTACTTC.

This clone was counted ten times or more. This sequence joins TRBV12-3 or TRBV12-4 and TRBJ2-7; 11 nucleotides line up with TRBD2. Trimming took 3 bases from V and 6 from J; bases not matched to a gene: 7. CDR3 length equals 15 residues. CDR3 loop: CASSFGSGGAGEQYF. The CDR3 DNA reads TGTGCCAGCAGTTTCGGTAGCGGGGGGGCCGGCGAGCAGTACTTC.

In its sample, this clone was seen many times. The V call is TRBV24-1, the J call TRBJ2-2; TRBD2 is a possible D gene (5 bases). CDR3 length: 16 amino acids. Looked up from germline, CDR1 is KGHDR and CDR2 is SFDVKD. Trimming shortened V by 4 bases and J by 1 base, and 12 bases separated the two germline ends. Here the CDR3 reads CATSDRRRGNTGELFF. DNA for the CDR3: TGTGCCACCAGTGACCGTCGACGGGGGAACACCGGGGAGCTGTTTTTT.

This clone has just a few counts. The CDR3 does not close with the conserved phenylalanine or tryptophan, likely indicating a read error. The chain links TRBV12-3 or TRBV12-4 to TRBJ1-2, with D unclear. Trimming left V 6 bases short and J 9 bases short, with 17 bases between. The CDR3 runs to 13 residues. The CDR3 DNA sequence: TGTGCCAGCAGCTTTGATAACCGGGGAAGCTACACCATC. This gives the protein CASSFDNRGSYTI.

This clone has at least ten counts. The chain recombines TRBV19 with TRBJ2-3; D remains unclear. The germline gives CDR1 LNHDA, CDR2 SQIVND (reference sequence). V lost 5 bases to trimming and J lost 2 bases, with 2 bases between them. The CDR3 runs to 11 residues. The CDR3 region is CASSLTDTQYF. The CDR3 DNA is TGTGCCAGTAGTCTCACAGATACGCAGTATTTT.

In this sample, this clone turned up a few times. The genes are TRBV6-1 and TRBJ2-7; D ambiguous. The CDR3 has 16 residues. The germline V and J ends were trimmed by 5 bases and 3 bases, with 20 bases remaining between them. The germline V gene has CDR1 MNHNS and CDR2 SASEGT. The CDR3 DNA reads TGTGCCAGCAGTAGCACGGACGCATTCAAAAACTACGAGCAGTACTTC. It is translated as CASSSTDAFKNYEQYF.

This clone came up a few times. The CDR3: CASSDGTASGNTIYF. The CDR3 DNA sequence: TGTGCCAGCAGTGACGGGACAGCCTCTGGAAACACCATATATTTT. This chain links TRBV2 with TRBJ1-3, with TRBD1 matching 7 bases. The V gene's germline CDR1 is SNHLY and CDR2 FYNNEI. The CDR3 length is 15 residues. V trimming: 3 bases; J trimming: 0 bases; junction bases outside the gene matches: 2.

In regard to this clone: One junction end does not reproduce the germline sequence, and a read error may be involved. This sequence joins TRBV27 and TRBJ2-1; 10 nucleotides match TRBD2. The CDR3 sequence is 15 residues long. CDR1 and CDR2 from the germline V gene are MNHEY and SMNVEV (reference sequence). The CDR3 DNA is TGTTCCAGCGGTCCCCCTAGCGGGGGAATTTATGAGCAGTTCTTC. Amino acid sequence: CSSGPPSGGIYEQFF.

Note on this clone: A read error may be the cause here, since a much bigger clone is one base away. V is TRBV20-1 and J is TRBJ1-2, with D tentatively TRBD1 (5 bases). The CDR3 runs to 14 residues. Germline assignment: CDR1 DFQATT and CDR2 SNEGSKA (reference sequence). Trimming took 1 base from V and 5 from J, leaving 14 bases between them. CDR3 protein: CSARGRGSRYGYTF. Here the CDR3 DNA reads TGCAGTGCTAGAGGACGGGGGTCGAGATATGGCTACACCTTC.

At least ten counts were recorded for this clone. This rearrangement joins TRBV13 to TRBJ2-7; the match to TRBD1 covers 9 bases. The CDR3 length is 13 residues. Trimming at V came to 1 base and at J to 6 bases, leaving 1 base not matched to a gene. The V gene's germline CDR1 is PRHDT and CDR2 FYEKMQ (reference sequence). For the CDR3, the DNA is TGTGCCAGCAGCTTAGACAGGGGGCGCGAGCAGTACTTC. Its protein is CASSLDRGREQYF.

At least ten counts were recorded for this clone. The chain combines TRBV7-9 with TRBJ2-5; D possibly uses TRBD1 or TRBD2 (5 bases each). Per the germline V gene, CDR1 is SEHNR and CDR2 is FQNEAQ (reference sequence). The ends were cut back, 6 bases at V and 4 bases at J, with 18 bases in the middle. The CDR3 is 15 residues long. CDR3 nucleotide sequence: TGTGCCAGCAGGGTGGGACCTTACGAGGGAGAGACCCAGTACTTC. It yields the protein CASRVGPYEGETQYF. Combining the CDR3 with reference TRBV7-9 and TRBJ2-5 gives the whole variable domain DTGVSQNPRHKITKRGQNVTFRCDPISEHNRLYWYRQTLGQGPEFLTYFQNEAQLEKSRLLSDRFSAERPKGSFSTLEIQRTEQGDSAMYLCASRVGPYEGETQYFGPGTRLLVL.